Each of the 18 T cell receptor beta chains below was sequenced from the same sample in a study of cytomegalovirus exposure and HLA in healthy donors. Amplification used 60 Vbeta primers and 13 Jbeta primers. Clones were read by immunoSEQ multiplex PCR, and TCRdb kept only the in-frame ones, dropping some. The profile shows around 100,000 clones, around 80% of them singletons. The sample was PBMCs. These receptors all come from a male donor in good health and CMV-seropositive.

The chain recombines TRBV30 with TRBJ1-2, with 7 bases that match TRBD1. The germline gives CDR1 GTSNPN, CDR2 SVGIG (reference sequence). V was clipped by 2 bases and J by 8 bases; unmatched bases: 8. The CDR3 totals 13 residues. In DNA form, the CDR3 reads TGTGCCTGGAGTCCTTTAGGAGGGGGCGGCTACACCTTC. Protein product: CAWSPLGGGGYTF.

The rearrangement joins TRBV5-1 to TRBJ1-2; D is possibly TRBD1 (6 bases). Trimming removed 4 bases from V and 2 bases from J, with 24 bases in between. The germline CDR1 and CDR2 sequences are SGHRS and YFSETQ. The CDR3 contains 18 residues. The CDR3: CASSAYSGTPNANYGYTF. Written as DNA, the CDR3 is TGCGCCAGCAGCGCCTACTCCGGGACACCTAATGCGAACTATGGCTACACCTTC.

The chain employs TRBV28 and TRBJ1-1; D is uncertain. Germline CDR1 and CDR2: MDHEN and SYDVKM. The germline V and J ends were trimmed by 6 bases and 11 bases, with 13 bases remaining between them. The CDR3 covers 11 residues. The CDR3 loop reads CASRTPGAAFF. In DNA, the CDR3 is TGTGCCAGCAGGACCCCCGGAGCGGCTTTCTTT.

In DNA, the CDR3 is TGTGCCAGCAGTTTTGTAGCGGGGGCCTACGAGCAGTACTTC. Protein product: CASSFVAGAYEQYF. This sequence joins TRBV27 and TRBJ2-7, with TRBD2 identical over 9 bases. The V segment lost 3 bases and the J segment 2 bases; nucleotides outside the gene matches: 2. The V gene's germline CDR1 is MNHEY and CDR2 SMNVEV (reference sequence). The CDR3 extends over 14 amino acids.

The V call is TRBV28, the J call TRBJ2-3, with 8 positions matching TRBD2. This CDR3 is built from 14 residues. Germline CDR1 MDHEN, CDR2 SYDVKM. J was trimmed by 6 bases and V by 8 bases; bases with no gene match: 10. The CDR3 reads CASGSSGYPDTQYF. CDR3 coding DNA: TGTGCCAGCGGCTCTAGCGGGTATCCGGATACGCAGTATTTT.

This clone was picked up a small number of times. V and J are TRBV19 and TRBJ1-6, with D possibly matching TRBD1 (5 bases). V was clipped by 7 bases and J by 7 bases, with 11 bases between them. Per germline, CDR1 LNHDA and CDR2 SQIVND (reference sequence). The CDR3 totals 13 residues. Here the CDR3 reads CASTGFGNSPLHF. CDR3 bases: TGTGCCAGTACAGGGTTTGGGAATTCACCCCTCCACTTT.

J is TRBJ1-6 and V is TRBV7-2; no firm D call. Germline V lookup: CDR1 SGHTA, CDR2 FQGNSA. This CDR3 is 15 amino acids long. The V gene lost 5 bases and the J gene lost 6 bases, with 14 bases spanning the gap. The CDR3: CASSASGIRNSPLHF. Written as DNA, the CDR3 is TGTGCCAGCAGCGCCAGTGGTATTCGTAATTCACCCCTCCACTTT. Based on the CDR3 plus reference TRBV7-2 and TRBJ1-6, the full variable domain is GAGVSQSPSNKVTEKGKDVELRCDPISGHTALYWYRQSLGQGLEFLIYFQGNSAPDKSGLPSDRFSAERTGGSVSTLTIQRTQQEDSAVYLCASSASGIRNSPLHFGNGTRLTVT.

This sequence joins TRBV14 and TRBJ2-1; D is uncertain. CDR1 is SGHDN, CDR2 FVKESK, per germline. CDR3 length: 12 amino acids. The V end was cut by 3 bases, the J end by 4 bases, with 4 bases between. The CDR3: CASSQRYNEQFF. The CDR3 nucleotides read TGTGCCAGCAGCCAGCGGTACAATGAGCAGTTCTTC.

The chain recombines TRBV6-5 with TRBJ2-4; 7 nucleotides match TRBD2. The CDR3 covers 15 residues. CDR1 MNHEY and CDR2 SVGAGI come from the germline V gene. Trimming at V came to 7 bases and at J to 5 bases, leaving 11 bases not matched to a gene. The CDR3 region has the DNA TGTGCCAGCAAAAGCGGGATGTCTGGGGAAAACATTCAGTACTTC. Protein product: CASKSGMSGENIQYF.

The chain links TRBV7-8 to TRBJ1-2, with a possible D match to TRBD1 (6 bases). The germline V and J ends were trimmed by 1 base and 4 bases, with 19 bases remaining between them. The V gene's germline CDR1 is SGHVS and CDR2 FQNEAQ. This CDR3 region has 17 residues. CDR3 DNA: TGTGCCAGCAGCTTAGGTGGGGCAGGACAGCTAGGCTATGGCTACACCTTC. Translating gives CASSLGGAGQLGYGYTF.

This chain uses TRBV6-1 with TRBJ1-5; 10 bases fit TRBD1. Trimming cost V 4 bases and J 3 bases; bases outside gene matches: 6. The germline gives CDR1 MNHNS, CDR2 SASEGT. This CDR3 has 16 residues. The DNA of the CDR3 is TGTGCCAGCAGTGCGTCGACAGGGGGCGTCAATCAGCCCCAGCATTTT. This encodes CASSASTGGVNQPQHF.

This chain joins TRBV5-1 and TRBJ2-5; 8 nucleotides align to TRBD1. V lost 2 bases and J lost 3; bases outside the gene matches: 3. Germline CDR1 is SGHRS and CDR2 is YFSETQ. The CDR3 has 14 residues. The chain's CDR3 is CASSFDRGEETQYF. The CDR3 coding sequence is TGCGCCAGCAGCTTCGACAGGGGAGAAGAGACCCAGTACTTC.

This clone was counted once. The CDR3 region is CASSPQGGPTYEQYF. CDR3 nucleotide sequence: TGTGCCAGCAGTCCCCAAGGCGGGCCTACCTACGAGCAGTACTTC. The rearrangement joins TRBV6-5 to TRBJ2-7; a possible D gene is TRBD2 (5 bases). There are 15 residues in the CDR3. V dropped 5 bases and J dropped 2 bases, with 16 bases sitting between them. Germline V gene data show CDR1 as MNHEY and CDR2 as SVGAGI.

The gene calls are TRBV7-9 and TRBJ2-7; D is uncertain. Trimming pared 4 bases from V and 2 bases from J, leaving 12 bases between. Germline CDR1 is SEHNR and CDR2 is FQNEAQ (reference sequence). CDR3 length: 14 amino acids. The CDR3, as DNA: TGTGCCAGCAGCTCCCTTGACAAGACCTACGAGCAGTACTTC. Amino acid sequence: CASSSLDKTYEQYF.

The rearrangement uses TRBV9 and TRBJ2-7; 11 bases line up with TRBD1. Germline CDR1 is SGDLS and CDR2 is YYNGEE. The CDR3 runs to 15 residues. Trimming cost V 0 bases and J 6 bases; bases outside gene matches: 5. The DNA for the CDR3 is TGTGCCAGCAGCGTAGTTCCGGACAGGGGGCGCGAGCAGTACTTC. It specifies CASSVVPDRGREQYF.

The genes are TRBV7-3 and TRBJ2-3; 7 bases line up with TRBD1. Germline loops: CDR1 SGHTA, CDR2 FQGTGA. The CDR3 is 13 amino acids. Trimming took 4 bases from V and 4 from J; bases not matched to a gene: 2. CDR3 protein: CASSSQGADTQYF. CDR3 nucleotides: TGTGCCAGCAGCTCTCAGGGGGCAGATACGCAGTATTTT.

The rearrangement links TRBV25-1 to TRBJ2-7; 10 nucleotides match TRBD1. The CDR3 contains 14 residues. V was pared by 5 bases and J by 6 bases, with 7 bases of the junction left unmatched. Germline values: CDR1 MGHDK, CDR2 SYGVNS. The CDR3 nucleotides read TGTGCCAGCAGTCGACAGGGGGCATGGGGCGAGCAGTACTTC. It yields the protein CASSRQGAWGEQYF.

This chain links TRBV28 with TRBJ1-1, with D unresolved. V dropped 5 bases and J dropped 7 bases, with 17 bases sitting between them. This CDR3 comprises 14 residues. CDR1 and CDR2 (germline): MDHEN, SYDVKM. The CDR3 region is CASSLRPPVFEAFF. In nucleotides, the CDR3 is TGTGCCAGCAGTCTGCGGCCACCCGTCTTTGAAGCTTTCTTT.